This is a list of T cell receptor beta chains from one sample in a study of lung T cells in sarcoidosis with Löfgren's syndrome. MiXCR, run by TCRdb on the reads, gives a single entry per CDR3 protein. Among 15,000 to 20,000 distinct CDR3 sequences, about a fifth were seen once, and the ten largest hold around 4.1%. The sample taken for sequencing was CD4+ T cells from PBMCs. The receptor source for this set is a human donor with sarcoidosis (Löfgren's syndrome or another form), or a control subject (not recorded which). CDR3s include the opening cysteine and the closing phenylalanine or tryptophan. The order of the fields is D gene, J gene, V gene, clone size, CDR3 protein, CDR3 DNA. A D gene is named only where the DNA matches it firmly. Where a row states a size, it is once, few, many or the class of an expanded clone; other rows omit it.

D: TRBD1
J: TRBJ1-2
V: TRBV28
size: many
CDR3: CASRAGTGGGSSYGYTF
DNA: TGTGCCAGCAGGGCCGGGACAGGGGGAGGTAGTAGCTATGGCTACACCTTC

D: -
J: TRBJ1-1
V: TRBV18
size: many
CDR3: CASSPMTAEAFF
DNA: TGTGCCAGCTCACCTATGACAGCTGAAGCTTTCTTT

D: TRBD1
J: TRBJ1-5
V: TRBV12-5
size: many
CDR3: CASKENGQDLSNQPQHF
DNA: TGTGCTAGTAAAGAAAACGGACAGGACCTGAGCAATCAGCCCCAGCATTTT

D: TRBD2
J: TRBJ2-3
V: TRBV28
size: many
CDR3: CASSFSASGREADTQYF
DNA: TGTGCCAGCAGTTTCTCGGCTAGCGGGAGGGAGGCAGATACGCAGTATTTT

D: TRBD2
J: TRBJ2-7
V: TRBV5-4
size: many
CDR3: CASGTSGSNEQYF
DNA: TGTGCCAGCGGGACTAGCGGGAGTAACGAGCAGTACTTC

D: -
J: TRBJ1-5
V: TRBV5-1
size: many
CDR3: CASSFPKSRVGNQPQHF
DNA: TGCGCCAGCAGCTTTCCGAAGAGCAGGGTCGGCAATCAGCCCCAGCATTTT

D: TRBD1
J: TRBJ1-6
V: TRBV10-3
size: many
CDR3: CAISESRQGGNSPLHF
DNA: TGTGCCATCAGTGAGTCGCGACAGGGAGGTAATTCACCCCTCCACTTT

D: -
J: TRBJ1-1
V: TRBV5-4
size: many
CDR3: CASSLWGGDTEAFF
DNA: TGTGCCAGCAGCTTGTGGGGAGGGGACACTGAAGCTTTCTTT

D: TRBD2
J: TRBJ2-7
V: TRBV15
size: many
CDR3: CATSIRGGSYEQYF
DNA: TGTGCCACCAGCATCCGGGGGGGCTCCTACGAGCAGTACTTC

D: -
J: TRBJ2-7
V: TRBV7-2
size: once
CDR3: CASSLAPVSEQYF
DNA: TGCGCCAGCAGCTTAGCGCCGGTTTCCGAGCAGTACTTC

D: -
J: TRBJ1-1
V: TRBV28
size: many
CDR3: CASRRASNWRTEAFF
DNA: TGTGCCAGCAGGCGGGCGAGCAACTGGCGGACTGAAGCTTTCTTT

D: -
J: TRBJ2-4
V: TRBV4-2
size: many
CDR3: CASSQDRRDFDIQYF
DNA: TGTGCCAGCAGCCAAGATCGGCGGGACTTTGACATTCAGTACTTC

D: TRBD2
J: TRBJ2-7
V: TRBV4-2
size: many
CDR3: CASSHQTSGSYEQYF
DNA: TGTGCCAGCAGCCACCAGACTAGCGGCTCCTACGAGCAGTACTTC

D: -
J: TRBJ2-3
V: TRBV28
size: medium-sized
CDR3: CASSLPTSTDTQYF
DNA: TGTGCCAGCAGTTTACCTACTAGTACAGATACGCAGTATTTT

D: TRBD1
J: TRBJ1-4
V: TRBV6-1
size: medium-sized
CDR3: CASSLGTGPATNEKLFF
DNA: TGTGCCAGCAGTCTGGGGACAGGCCCAGCAACTAATGAAAAACTGTTTTTT

D: -
J: TRBJ1-1
V: TRBV19
size: many
CDR3: CASSIRVWDTEAFF
DNA: TGTGCCAGTAGTATCCGGGTATGGGACACTGAAGCTTTCTTT

D: -
J: TRBJ2-7
V: TRBV6-5
size: -
CDR3: CASREDGRGSYEQYF
DNA: TGCGCCAGCAGAGAGGACGGTCGAGGCTCCTACGAGCAGTACTTC

D: -
J: TRBJ2-7
V: TRBV24-1
size: many
CDR3: CATSDFTGYEQYF
DNA: TGTGCCACCAGTGATTTTACGGGGTACGAGCAGTACTTC

D: TRBD2
J: TRBJ2-5
V: TRBV5-1
size: many
CDR3: CASSRLTSGIQETQYF
DNA: TGCGCCAGCAGCCGCCTGACTAGCGGCATCCAAGAGACCCAGTACTTC

D: -
J: TRBJ1-2
V: TRBV24-1
size: many
CDR3: CATSDPGSTKGDYTF
DNA: TGTGCCACCAGTGATCCCGGGTCAACAAAGGGCGACTACACCTTC

D: -
J: TRBJ2-1
V: TRBV5-1
size: many
CDR3: CASSLGPGVSRFPNEQFF
DNA: TGCGCCAGCAGCTTGGGACCTGGTGTCTCAAGGTTCCCTAATGAGCAGTTCTTC

D: -
J: TRBJ1-3
V: TRBV30
size: many
CDR3: CAWSPFRASGNTIYF
DNA: TGTGCCTGGAGTCCGTTCAGGGCCTCTGGAAACACCATATATTTT

D: -
J: TRBJ2-1
V: TRBV11-2
size: many
CDR3: CASSRGRSFSSEQFF
DNA: TGTGCCAGCAGCCGGGGACGGAGTTTTTCCAGTGAGCAGTTCTTC

D: TRBD2
J: TRBJ2-3
V: TRBV6-6
size: -
CDR3: CASRGFTKSGGTDTQYF
DNA: TGTGCCAGCAGAGGGTTTACCAAGAGCGGGGGTACAGATACGCAGTATTTT

D: TRBD2
J: TRBJ2-3
V: TRBV7-8
size: many
CDR3: CASSRERLATDTQYF
DNA: TGTGCCAGCAGCCGAGAGAGACTAGCGACAGATACGCAGTATTTT

D: -
J: TRBJ1-5
V: TRBV6-1
size: -
CDR3: CASSENAGISSQLQHF
DNA: TGTGCCAGCAGTGAAAACGCGGGGATATCAAGTCAGCTCCAGCATTTT

D: TRBD2
J: TRBJ2-3
V: TRBV5-1
size: many
CDR3: CASSLGSLAGADTQYF
DNA: TGCGCCAGCAGCTTGGGGAGTCTAGCGGGAGCAGATACGCAGTATTTT

D: TRBD2
J: TRBJ2-5
V: TRBV20-1
size: many
CDR3: CSAPIAGAHGTQYF
DNA: TGCAGTGCCCCGATAGCGGGGGCGCACGGGACCCAGTACTTC

D: TRBD1
J: TRBJ1-5
V: TRBV20-1
size: many
CDR3: CSAKLGQGVNQPQHF
DNA: TGCAGTGCCAAGCTAGGGCAGGGGGTAAATCAGCCCCAGCATTTT

D: -
J: TRBJ2-2
V: TRBV3-1
size: many
CDR3: CASSRLPLSNTGELFF
DNA: TGTGCCAGCAGTCGACTGCCCCTCTCGAACACCGGGGAGCTGTTTTTT

D: TRBD2
J: TRBJ2-7
V: TRBV28
size: many
CDR3: CASSYLSGGADEQYF
DNA: TGTGCCAGCAGTTATCTTAGCGGGGGGGCCGACGAGCAGTACTTC

D: -
J: TRBJ2-1
V: TRBV12-3/TRBV12-4
size: many
CDR3: CASIENPVFGNEQFF
DNA: TGTGCCAGCATCGAAAATCCGGTTTTTGGGAATGAGCAGTTCTTC

D: TRBD2
J: TRBJ2-5
V: TRBV6-1
size: medium-sized
CDR3: CASPSGLAGETQYF
DNA: TGTGCCAGCCCGTCGGGACTAGCGGGAGAGACCCAGTACTTC

D: -
J: TRBJ2-1
V: TRBV20-1
size: many
CDR3: CSARGGASPYSSYNEQFF
DNA: TGCAGTGCTAGAGGAGGGGCGTCCCCGTACAGCTCCTACAATGAGCAGTTCTTC

D: -
J: TRBJ2-1
V: TRBV28
size: many
CDR3: CASSLTVGAHNEQFF
DNA: TGTGCCAGCAGTCTAACCGTGGGAGCCCACAATGAGCAGTTCTTC

D: TRBD1
J: TRBJ2-7
V: TRBV28
size: many
CDR3: CASSSLDRGVSYEQYF
DNA: TGTGCCAGCAGTTCCTTGGACAGGGGAGTTTCCTACGAGCAGTACTTC

D: -
J: TRBJ2-7
V: TRBV6-5
size: -
CDR3: CASSYSSRRPYEQYF
DNA: TGCGCCAGCAGTTACTCGTCCAGGAGACCCTACGAGCAGTACTTC

D: -
J: TRBJ2-3
V: TRBV29-1
size: many
CDR3: CSAPLASTDTQYF
DNA: TGCAGCGCCCCGCTAGCTAGCACAGATACGCAGTATTTT

D: -
J: TRBJ2-7
V: TRBV5-1
size: -
CDR3: CASSLSGKDYEQYF
DNA: TGCGCCAGCAGCTTGTCAGGGAAAGACTACGAGCAGTACTTC

D: -
J: TRBJ1-6
V: TRBV3-1
size: many
CDR3: CASSARQLYNSPLHF
DNA: TGTGCCAGCAGCGCCCGACAACTCTATAATTCACCCCTCCACTTT